The clone carrying this TCR beta chain occurred once. The repertoire was sequenced with immunoSEQ multiplex PCR; TCRdb's copy has only in-frame clones and lacks some. The table records some 220,000 clones, around 94% of them present only once. This entry is derived from a study of control samples from healthy donors and cancer patients. The CDR3 extends over 16 amino acids. The germline V gene has CDR1 LGHNA and CDR2 YSLEER. J gave up 5 bases and V 1 base, and 8 bases lay outside the gene matches. The chain combines TRBV4-3 with TRBJ2-5, with TRBD2 matching over 9 bases. The sample comprised blood. The source is a man aged 45-65 years in good health. The CDR3 reads CASSQVAGGPEETQYF. CDR3 DNA: TGCGCCAGCAGCCAAGTCGCGGGGGGGCCTGAGGAGACCCAGTACTTC.